Listed here are 10 T cell receptor beta chains from one sample, sequenced in a study of blood T cell repertoires in COVID-19. The protocol was immunoSEQ multiplex PCR, while the TCRdb copy is restricted to in-frame clones and leaves out a portion. Of 130,000 to 150,000 clones in the sample, over 75% were seen once. The sample consisted of peripheral blood. The origin of the receptors is a man in his fifties or sixties with active or convalescent COVID-19.

This clone was recorded only once. The chain joins TRBV15 to TRBJ1-2; D ambiguous. V lost 5 bases and J 0 bases, leaving 10 bases between the germline ends. The germline V gene has CDR1 LNHNV and CDR2 YYDKDF (reference sequence). The CDR3 sequence is 14 residues long. The CDR3 sequence: CATSGKTANYGYTF. CDR3 in DNA: TGTGCCACCAGCGGAAAGACTGCTAACTATGGCTACACCTTC.

This rearrangement joins TRBV30 to TRBJ1-5, with D possibly being TRBD1 (5 bases). Germline CDR1 is GTSNPN and CDR2 is SVGIG (reference sequence). The CDR3 spans 13 residues. Trimming shortened V by 5 bases and J by 3 bases, and 11 bases separated the two germline ends. CDR3 sequence reads: CAWRQFINQPQHF. DNA for the CDR3: TGTGCCTGGCGACAGTTTATCAATCAGCCCCAGCATTTT.

The chain carries TRBV6-1 and TRBJ2-7; 9 bases agree with TRBD1. J gave up 1 base and V 0 bases, and 10 bases lay outside the gene matches. Germline V gene sequence: CDR1 MNHNS, CDR2 SASEGT. This CDR3 is built from 18 residues. In DNA form, the CDR3 reads TGTGCCAGCAGTGAAGCTGTCACAGGGGGCCTTATGTCCTACGAGCAGTACTTC. Translating it yields CASSEAVTGGLMSYEQYF.

This clone was detected only a few times. The chain links TRBV25-1 to TRBJ1-1, with D unresolved. Germline CDR1 and CDR2: MGHDK and SYGVNS. The CDR3 runs to 14 residues. Deletions cut 5 bases from V and 3 bases from J, with 13 bases between. The CDR3 protein is CASSNHGRDTEAFF. Here the CDR3 DNA reads TGTGCCAGCAGTAATCACGGGAGGGACACTGAAGCTTTCTTT.

The chain is built from TRBV7-2 and TRBJ1-2; D is ambiguous. The V gene's germline CDR1 is SGHTA and CDR2 FQGNSA. V was pared by 2 bases and J by 6 bases, with 10 bases between. This CDR3 is built from 13 residues. The CDR3 coding sequence is TGTGCCAGCAGCTTAAATCCGCGGGATGGCTACACCTTC. This codes for CASSLNPRDGYTF.

The chain recombines TRBV6-5 with TRBJ1-6; 7 bases line up with TRBD1. Trimming took 5 bases from V and 10 from J; bases not matched to a gene: 5. Germline CDR1 MNHEY, CDR2 SVGAGI. The CDR3 contains 13 residues. In DNA form, the CDR3 reads TGTGCCAGCAGTCGGACAGGTGGATCACCCCTCCACTTT. This codes for CASSRTGGSPLHF.

This clone was observed a handful of times. The chain employs TRBV4-1 and TRBJ2-2, with 12 bases fitting TRBD1. This CDR3 comprises 18 residues. The ends lost 5 bases at V and 2 bases at J; junction bases unmatched: 9. The germline V gene encodes CDR1 MGHRA and CDR2 YSYEKL. The CDR3 loop is CASSGTGTGGQNTGELFF. CDR3 nucleotides: TGCGCCAGCAGCGGCACCGGGACAGGGGGCCAAAACACCGGGGAGCTGTTTTTT.

This sequence joins TRBV18 and TRBJ2-7; 7 bases align to TRBD2. The V gene's germline CDR1 is KGHSH and CDR2 LQKENI. V trimming: 3 bases; J trimming: 6 bases; junction bases outside the gene matches: 8. The CDR3 covers 14 residues. DNA of the CDR3: TGTGCCAGCTCACCGGAGGGAGGGATAAGCGAGCAGTACTTC. This codes for CASSPEGGISEQYF.

The chain recombines TRBV29-1 with TRBJ2-5, with 8 bases that match TRBD2. The V gene's germline CDR1 is SQVTM and CDR2 ANQGSEA. The CDR3 runs to 13 residues. The J segment lost 3 bases and the V segment lost 4 bases, leaving 4 bases of the junction unmatched. CDR3 amino acids: CSVVGRAKETQYF. The CDR3 DNA follows: TGCAGCGTTGTCGGGAGGGCCAAAGAGACCCAGTACTTC.

This sequence joins TRBV4-1 and TRBJ1-6; 7 bases align to TRBD1. With V trimmed by 0 bases and J by 7 bases, 3 bases remained unmatched. The V gene's germline CDR1 is MGHRA and CDR2 YSYEKL. The CDR3 totals 15 residues. This chain's CDR3 is CASSQEARGNSPLHF. The CDR3 coding sequence is TGCGCCAGCAGCCAAGAGGCCAGGGGGAATTCACCCCTCCACTTT.